This T cell receptor beta chain was recorded in a study of identical twins (TCRdb year 2016). General notes on the study: To test whether fetal clonotypes persist, this study deep-sequenced TCR alpha and beta repertoires from monozygotic twins, from unrelated adults of various ages, and from cord blood. To rule out contamination, replicate twin experiments were performed at different times with different library preparation protocols.

Library generation was performed with 5' RACE. For sequencing, an Illumina HiSeq 2000 was employed. A universal primer binding site was introduced by template switching, and a unique molecular identifier was present in the final cDNA, enabling accurate counting of TCR cDNA molecules. Specific primers in the conserved constant-segment region were used to synthesize first-strand cDNA for the TCR alpha and beta chains. To control for contamination, every cDNA library was double barcoded, receiving both a SMART-Mk sample barcode and Illumina barcodes. TruSeq adapter sequences and Illumina sample barcodes were added in two successive PCR steps. Sequencing of the TCR alpha and beta cDNA libraries was done on the Illumina HiSeq platform using custom primers. As for the authors' bioinformatics: Unique molecular identifiers were extracted from raw reads with MiGEC, and CDR3 positions were determined with MiXCR. Recombination models were inferred per individual with the repgenHMM and IGoR tools using an EM algorithm. Shared clonotypes were analyzed with the tcR package in R, and sharing was normalized by the product of cloneset sizes. To study raw recombination free of thymic and clonal selection effects, out-of-frame nonproductive sequences were analyzed. TCRdb trimmed the raw reads at Q25, called clones with MiXCR and kept productive beta chains. CDR3 protein sequences are deduplicated, and each keeps its most common genes and DNA. The authors' filters were not applied to this entry. The sample data list 450,000 to 600,000 distinct CDR3 sequences, and more than 20% of these were observed just once. Jointly, the top ten make up 0.48% of the sample.

All donors were healthy Caucasians. Three pairs of female monozygotic twins, all aged 18 to 29 years, were included in the twin cohort. Positive isolation kits from Invitrogen were used to isolate CD4+ and CD8+ T cell populations. As concerns this clonotype: Its antigen has not been determined. Base qualities are not recorded, but no much larger clone differs from it by a single base.

General findings and caveats noted by the study authors: In monozygotic twins, out-of-frame TCR alpha sharing was systematically underestimated by recombination models, although the models agreed with sharing between unrelated individuals. Compared with coincidental sharing between unrelated individuals, an excess of low generation-probability sequences was observed among out-of-frame TCR alpha sequences shared between twins. Zero-insertion analyses could be partly confounded by invariant T cells such as MAIT and iNKT, though diverse VJ usage argued against such confounding for most clonotypes. Because the same donors could not be followed over many years, conclusions were based on cross-sectional statistical analysis. In beta out-of-frame sequences, excess twin sharing was weaker, because having fewer shared sequences lowered the signal-to-noise ratio. Fewer insertions were carried by abundant cord blood beta clonotypes, a similar but weaker trend appeared in young adult naive repertoires, and no such trend appeared in memory repertoires.

From a lookup of the germline V gene, CDR1 and CDR2 are ENHRY and SYGVKD. V is pruned by 11 bases and J by 5 bases, leaving 15 bases of the junction without a gene match. The CDR3 numbers 14 residues from cysteine through phenylalanine. Only CDR3 DNA is held: 42 bases, read in frame from base 1. These data were likewise used in another study, on yellow fever vaccine responses in identical twins. From the second report: According to the authors, in identical twins the way T cells responded to vaccination appeared partly convergent and partly personalized. Focusing on identical twins, the study followed the T cell clones that responded to the vaccine, and did so with precision.

Material: CD4+ T cells sorted from blood. The origin of this receptor is a woman aged 18-30 years in good health. In this chain, TRBV10-3 is recombined with TRBJ2-7, with 7 middle bases fitting TRBD1. The CDR3 protein sequence reads: CAAKGAQGDHEQYF. The bases read TGTGCCGCCAAGGGGGCGCAGGGGGACCACGAGCAGTACTTC.